The following is a TCR beta chain sequence with its context. Its specificity is unknown. Single viable CD3+CD4+CD8-CD45RO+ cells were sorted as the memory CD4+ T cells. CD4+ T cells were isolated by positive magnetic selection. These data originate in a study of memory CD4+ T cells and cytomegalovirus serostatus. Broader study findings: CD4+ memory repertoires contained about two fifths of the 164 reported CMV TCRbeta sequences.

Measured with immunoSEQ multiplex PCR; TCRdb has only the in-frame clones, and not every one. The sample contains 50,000 to 65,000 clones, over 70% of which appear only once. This TCR was recovered from an adult in good health and CMV-seropositive. Sequenced sample: memory CD4+ T cells from blood.

For the CDR3, the DNA is TGTGCCAGCAGTAACAACCGGGTCCATGAGCAGTTCTTC. Encoded protein: CASSNNRVHEQFF. The rearrangement uses TRBV27 and TRBJ2-1; D remains unclear. The V gene lost 5 bases and the J gene lost 8 bases, with 13 bases spanning the gap. The CDR3 is 13 amino acids. Germline-derived CDR1 and CDR2 are MNHEY and SMNVEV (reference sequence).